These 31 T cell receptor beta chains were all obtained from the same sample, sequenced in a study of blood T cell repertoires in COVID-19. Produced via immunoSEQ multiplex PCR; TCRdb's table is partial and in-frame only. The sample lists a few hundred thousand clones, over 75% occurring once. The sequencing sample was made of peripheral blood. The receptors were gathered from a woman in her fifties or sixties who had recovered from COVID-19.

CDR3 sequence: CASSWSMLAGGHNEQFF. The DNA of the CDR3 is TGTGCCAGCAGCTGGTCGATGCTAGCGGGAGGGCACAATGAGCAGTTCTTC. The rearrangement joins TRBV5-8 to TRBJ2-1; 12 nucleotides line up with TRBD2. Germline CDR1 is SGHTS and CDR2 is YDEGEE. CDR3 length: 17 amino acids. The V gene end was trimmed by 3 bases and the J gene end by 5 bases; junction bases not matched to a gene: 9.

The CDR3: CASSERQGVRGYTF. CDR3 in DNA: TGTGCCAGTAGTGAGAGGCAGGGGGTCCGTGGCTACACCTTC. The V and J genes are TRBV19 and TRBJ1-2; 7 bases map to TRBD1. There are 14 residues in the CDR3. Germline trimming cut 5 bases from V and 7 bases from J; bases unmatched to any gene: 10. Per germline, CDR1 LNHDA and CDR2 SQIVND (reference sequence).

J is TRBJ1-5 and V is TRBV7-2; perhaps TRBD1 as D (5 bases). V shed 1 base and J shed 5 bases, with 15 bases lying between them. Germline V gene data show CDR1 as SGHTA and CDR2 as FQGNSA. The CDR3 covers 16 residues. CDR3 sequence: CASSLDGGGFYQPQHF. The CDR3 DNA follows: TGTGCCAGCAGCTTAGACGGGGGGGGTTTTTATCAGCCCCAGCATTTT.

For the CDR3, the DNA is TGTGCCAGCAGCTCAAGGCGGTACACTGAAGCTTTCTTT. Protein product: CASSSRRYTEAFF. The chain combines TRBV5-6 with TRBJ1-1, with unresolved D. This CDR3 has 13 residues. V gave up 3 bases and J gave up 3 bases, with 9 bases separating them. The germline V gene has CDR1 SGHDT and CDR2 YYEEEE.

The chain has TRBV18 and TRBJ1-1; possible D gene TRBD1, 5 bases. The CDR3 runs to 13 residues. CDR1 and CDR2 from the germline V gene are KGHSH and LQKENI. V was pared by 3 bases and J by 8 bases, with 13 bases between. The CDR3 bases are TGTGCCAGCTCACCTGCATTCAGGGTGGAAGCTTTCTTT. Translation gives CASSPAFRVEAFF.

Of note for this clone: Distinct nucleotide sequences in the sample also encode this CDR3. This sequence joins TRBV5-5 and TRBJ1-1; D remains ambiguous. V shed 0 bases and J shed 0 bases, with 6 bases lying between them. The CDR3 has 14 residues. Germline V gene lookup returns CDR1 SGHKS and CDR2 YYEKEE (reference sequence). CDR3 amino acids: CASSLGGLNTEAFF. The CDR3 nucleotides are TGTGCCAGCAGCTTGGGAGGGTTGAACACTGAAGCTTTCTTT. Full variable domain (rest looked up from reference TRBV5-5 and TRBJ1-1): DAGVTQSPTHLIKTRGQQVTLRCSPISGHKSVSWYQQVLGQGPQFIFQYYEKEERGRGNFPDRFSARQFPNYSSELNVNALLLGDSALYLCASSLGGLNTEAFFGQGTRLTVV.

In nucleotides, the CDR3 is TGTGCCAGCAGTATCGCCCGGACAGGGGGACTCCAGACCCAGCATTTT. Its protein is CASSIARTGGLQTQHF. The chain couples TRBV28 to TRBJ1-5; 10 nucleotides align to TRBD1. V lost 5 bases to trimming and J lost 11 bases; unmatched junction nucleotides: 15. The germline V gene encodes CDR1 MDHEN and CDR2 SYDVKM. The CDR3 consists of 16 residues.

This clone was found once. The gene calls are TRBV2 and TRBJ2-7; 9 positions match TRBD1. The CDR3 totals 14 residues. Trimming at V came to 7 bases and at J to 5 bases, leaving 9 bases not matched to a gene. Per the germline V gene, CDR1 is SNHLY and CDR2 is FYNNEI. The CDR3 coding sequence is TGTGCCAGCATGACCGACAGGGGGAACAACGAGCAGTACTTC. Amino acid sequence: CASMTDRGNNEQYF. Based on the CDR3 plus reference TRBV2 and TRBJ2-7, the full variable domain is EPEVTQTPSHQVTQMGQEVILRCVPISNHLYFYWYRQILGQKVEFLVSFYNNEISEKSEIFDDQFSVERPDGSNFTLKIRSTKLEDSAMYFCASMTDRGNNEQYFGPGTRLTVT.

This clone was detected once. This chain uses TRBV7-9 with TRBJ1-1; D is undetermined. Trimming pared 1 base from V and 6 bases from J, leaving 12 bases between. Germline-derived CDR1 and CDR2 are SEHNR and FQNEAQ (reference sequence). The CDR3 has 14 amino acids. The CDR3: CASSLVGRSAEAFF. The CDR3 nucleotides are TGTGCCAGCAGCTTAGTGGGCAGGTCGGCTGAAGCTTTCTTT.

CDR3 region: CASSRDTSASYEQYF. Written as DNA, the CDR3 is TGCGCCAGCAGCCGGGACACCAGTGCTTCCTACGAGCAGTACTTC. The genes are TRBV4-3 and TRBJ2-7, with TRBD1 as a possible D gene (6 bases). This CDR3 spans 15 amino acids. V was clipped by 4 bases and J by 1 base, with 14 bases between them. Germline V gene sequence: CDR1 LGHNA, CDR2 YSLEER.

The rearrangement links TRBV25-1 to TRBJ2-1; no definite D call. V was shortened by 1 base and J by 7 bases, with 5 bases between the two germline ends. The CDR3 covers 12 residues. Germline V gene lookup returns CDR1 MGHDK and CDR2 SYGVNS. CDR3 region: CASSESLNEQFF. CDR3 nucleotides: TGTGCCAGCAGTGAATCCCTGAATGAGCAGTTCTTC.

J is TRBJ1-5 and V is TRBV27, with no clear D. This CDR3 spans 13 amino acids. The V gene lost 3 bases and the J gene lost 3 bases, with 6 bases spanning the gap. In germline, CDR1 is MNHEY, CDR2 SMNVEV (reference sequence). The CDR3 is CASSFQYNQPQHF. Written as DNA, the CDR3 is TGTGCCAGCAGTTTCCAGTACAATCAGCCCCAGCATTTT.

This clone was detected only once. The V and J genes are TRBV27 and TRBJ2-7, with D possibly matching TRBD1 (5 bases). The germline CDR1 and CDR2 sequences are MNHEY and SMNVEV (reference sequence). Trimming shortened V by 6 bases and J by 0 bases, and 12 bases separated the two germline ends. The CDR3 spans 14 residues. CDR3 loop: CASRPTATSYEQYF. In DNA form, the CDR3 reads TGTGCCAGCAGGCCGACAGCTACCTCCTACGAGCAGTACTTC.

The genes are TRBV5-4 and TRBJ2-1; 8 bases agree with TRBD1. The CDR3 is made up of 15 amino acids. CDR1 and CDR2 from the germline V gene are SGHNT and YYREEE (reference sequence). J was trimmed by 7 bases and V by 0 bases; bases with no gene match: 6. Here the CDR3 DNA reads TGTGCCAGCAGCTTGGACCAGGGGACAGGAAATGAGCAGTTCTTC. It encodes CASSLDQGTGNEQFF.

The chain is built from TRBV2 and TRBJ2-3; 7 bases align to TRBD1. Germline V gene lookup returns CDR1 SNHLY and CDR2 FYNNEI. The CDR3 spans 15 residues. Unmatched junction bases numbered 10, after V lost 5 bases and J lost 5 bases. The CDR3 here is CASSLDRDPLDTQYF. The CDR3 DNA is TGTGCCAGCAGTCTCGACAGGGACCCCCTAGATACGCAGTATTTT.

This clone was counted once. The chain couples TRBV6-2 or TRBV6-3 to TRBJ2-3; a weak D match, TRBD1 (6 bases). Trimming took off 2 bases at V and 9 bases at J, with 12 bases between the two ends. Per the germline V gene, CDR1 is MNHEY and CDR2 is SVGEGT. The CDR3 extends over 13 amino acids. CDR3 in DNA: TGTGCCAGCAGTTACGGGGGCTCTTTGACGCAGTATTTT. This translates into CASSYGGSLTQYF.

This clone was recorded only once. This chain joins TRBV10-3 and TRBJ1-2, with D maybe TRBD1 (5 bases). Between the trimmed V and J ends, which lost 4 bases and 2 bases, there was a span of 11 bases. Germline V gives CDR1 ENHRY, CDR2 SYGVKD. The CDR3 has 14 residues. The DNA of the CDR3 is TGTGCCATCAGTGGTTTCAGGGCGAACTATGGCTACACCTTC. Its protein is CAISGFRANYGYTF.

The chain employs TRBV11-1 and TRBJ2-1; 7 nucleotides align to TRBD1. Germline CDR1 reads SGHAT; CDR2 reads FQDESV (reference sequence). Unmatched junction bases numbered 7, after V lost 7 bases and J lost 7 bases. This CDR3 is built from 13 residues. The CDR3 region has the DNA TGTGCCAGCAACCCGACAGGGCTTAATGAGCAGTTCTTC. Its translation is CASNPTGLNEQFF.

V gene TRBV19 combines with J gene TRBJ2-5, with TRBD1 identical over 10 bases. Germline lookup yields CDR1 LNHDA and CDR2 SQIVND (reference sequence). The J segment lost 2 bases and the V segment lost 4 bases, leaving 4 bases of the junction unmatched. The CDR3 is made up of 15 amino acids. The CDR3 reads CASSNRDRGQETQYF. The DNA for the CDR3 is TGTGCCAGTAGTAACCGGGACAGGGGACAAGAGACCCAGTACTTC. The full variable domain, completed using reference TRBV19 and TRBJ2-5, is DGGITQSPKYLFRKEGQNVTLSCEQNLNHDAMYWYRQDPGQGLRLIYYSQIVNDFQKGDIAEGYSVSREKKESFPLTVTSAQKNPTAFYLCASSNRDRGQETQYFGPGTRLLVL.

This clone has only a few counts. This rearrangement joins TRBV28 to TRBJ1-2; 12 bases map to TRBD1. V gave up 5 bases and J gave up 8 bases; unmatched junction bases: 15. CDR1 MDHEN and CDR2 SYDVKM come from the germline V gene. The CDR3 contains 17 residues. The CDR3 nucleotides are TGTGCCAGCAGTCTACCGATCCGGGACAGGGGGCGCCGGGGCTACACCTTC. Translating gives CASSLPIRDRGRRGYTF.

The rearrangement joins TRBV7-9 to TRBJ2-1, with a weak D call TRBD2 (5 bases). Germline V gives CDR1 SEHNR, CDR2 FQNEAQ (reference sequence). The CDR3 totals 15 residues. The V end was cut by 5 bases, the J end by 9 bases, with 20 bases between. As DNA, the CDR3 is TGTGCCAGCAGCGCGTACTCGGGGATTACAATTGAGCAGTTCTTC. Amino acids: CASSAYSGITIEQFF.

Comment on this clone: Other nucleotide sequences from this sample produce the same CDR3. CDR3 sequence reads: CATRDRENTGELFF. CDR3 nucleotides: TGTGCCACCAGGGACAGGGAAAACACCGGGGAGCTGTTTTTT. The chain carries TRBV24-1 and TRBJ2-2; 8 bases are shared with TRBD1. This CDR3 is 14 amino acids long. The V and J ends lost 7 bases and 2 bases, in that order; junction bases with no gene match: 2. Germline lookup yields CDR1 KGHDR and CDR2 SFDVKD.

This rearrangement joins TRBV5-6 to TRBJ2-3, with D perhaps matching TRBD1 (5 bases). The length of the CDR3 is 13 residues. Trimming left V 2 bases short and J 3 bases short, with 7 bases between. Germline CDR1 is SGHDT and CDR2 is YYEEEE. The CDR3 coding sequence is TGTGCCAGCAGCTTTTCAGGGACAGATACGCAGTATTTT. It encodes CASSFSGTDTQYF.

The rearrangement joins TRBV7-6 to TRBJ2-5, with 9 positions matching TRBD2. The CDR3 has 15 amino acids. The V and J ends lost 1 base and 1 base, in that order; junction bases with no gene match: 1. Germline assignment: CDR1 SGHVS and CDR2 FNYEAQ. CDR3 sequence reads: CASSLGGGAQETQYF. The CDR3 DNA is TGTGCCAGCAGCTTAGGCGGGGGGGCCCAAGAGACCCAGTACTTC.

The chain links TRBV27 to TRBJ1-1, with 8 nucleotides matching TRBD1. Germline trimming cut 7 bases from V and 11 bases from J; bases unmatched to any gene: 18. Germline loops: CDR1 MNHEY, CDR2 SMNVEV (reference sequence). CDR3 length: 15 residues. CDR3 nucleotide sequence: TGTGCCAGCAACCAACAGAGTCAGGGGGCGCGCGGGGCTTTCTTT. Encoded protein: CASNQQSQGARGAFF.

CDR3 region: CASSLKTGSYEQYF. The CDR3 nucleotides are TGTGCCAGCAGCTTAAAAACAGGTTCTTACGAGCAGTACTTC. This chain uses TRBV7-2 with TRBJ2-7; maybe TRBD1 (5 bases). Per germline, CDR1 SGHTA and CDR2 FQGNSA. The CDR3 sequence is 14 residues long. V shed 2 bases and J shed 4 bases, with 12 bases lying between them.

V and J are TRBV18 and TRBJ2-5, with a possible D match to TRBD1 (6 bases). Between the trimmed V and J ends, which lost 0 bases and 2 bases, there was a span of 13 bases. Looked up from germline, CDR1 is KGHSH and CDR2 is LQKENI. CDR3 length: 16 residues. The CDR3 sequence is CASSPPVQGKQETQYF. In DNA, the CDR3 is TGTGCCAGCTCACCACCGGTACAGGGCAAACAAGAGACCCAGTACTTC.

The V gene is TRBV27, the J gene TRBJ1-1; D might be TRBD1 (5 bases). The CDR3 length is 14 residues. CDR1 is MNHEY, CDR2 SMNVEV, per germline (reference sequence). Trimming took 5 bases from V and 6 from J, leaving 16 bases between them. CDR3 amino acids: CASSHQAGRPEAFF. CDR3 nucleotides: TGTGCCAGCAGTCACCAGGCAGGGCGGCCTGAAGCTTTCTTT.

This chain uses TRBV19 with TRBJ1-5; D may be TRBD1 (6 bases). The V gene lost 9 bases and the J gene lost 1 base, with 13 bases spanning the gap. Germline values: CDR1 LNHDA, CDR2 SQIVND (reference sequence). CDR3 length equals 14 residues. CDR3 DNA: TGTGCCAGCACCTTGGGGGCGAGCAATCAGCCCCAGCATTTT. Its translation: CASTLGASNQPQHF.

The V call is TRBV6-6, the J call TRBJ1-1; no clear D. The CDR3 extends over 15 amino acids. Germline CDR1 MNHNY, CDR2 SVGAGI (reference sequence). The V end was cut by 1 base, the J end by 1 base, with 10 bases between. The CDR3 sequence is CASSYYAGGNTEAFF. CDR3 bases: TGTGCCAGCAGTTACTACGCAGGTGGGAACACTGAAGCTTTCTTT.

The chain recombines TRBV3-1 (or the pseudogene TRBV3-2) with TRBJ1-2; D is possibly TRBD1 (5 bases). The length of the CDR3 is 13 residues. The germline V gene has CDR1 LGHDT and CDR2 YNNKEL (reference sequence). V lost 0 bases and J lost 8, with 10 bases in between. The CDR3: CASSQDWTSGYTF. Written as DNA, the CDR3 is TGTGCCAGCAGCCAAGATTGGACATCAGGCTACACCTTC.